This T cell receptor (beta chain) was documented in a study of CD8 T cells in ankylosing spondylitis. Regarding the study as a whole: Reportedly, matched ankylosing spondylitis synovial fluid was significantly enriched for disease-linked clones. Clones that were linked to disease were CD8+ and were relatively rare in peripheral blood. In reactive arthritis synovial fluid and blood, some motif variants had been reported before.

Of note for this clonotype: No antigen is known for it.

Quantitative 5'-RACE with molecular barcodes was used to make the TCR beta libraries. In TCRdb, the 5' RACE reads were re-called with MiXCR into one record per CDR3 protein. The sample consists of fewer than 250,000 distinct CDR3 sequences, roughly 10% of them appearing once. The V end was cut by 3 bases, the J end by 3 bases, with 14 bases between. This CDR3 is 15 amino acids long. CDR1 and CDR2 from the germline V gene are LNHDA and SQIVND (reference sequence). Sequenced: blood, either unsorted or a sorted T cell fraction (not recorded which). This rearrangement joins TRBV19 to TRBJ1-1; D perhaps matches TRBD1 (6 bases). The receptor was derived from a male donor with ankylosing spondylitis or in good health (not recorded which). CDR3 region: CASSMGTGADTEAFF. The CDR3 DNA follows: TGTGCCAGTAGTATGGGGACGGGGGCGGACACTGAAGCTTTCTTT.